The text below deals with one TCR beta chain. This clone was recorded only once. Its antigen is currently not known. No base qualities exist here, and no much larger clone lies one base off it. The record originates from a study of cytomegalovirus exposure and HLA in healthy donors (dated by TCRdb to about 2017). Some background on the complete study: According to an earlier analysis of around 600 of the donors, roughly 180 million T cells yielded 117 million unique TCR beta sequences and about 280 Gb of sequence data. Roughly 300 gigabases of sequencing data and around 80 million unique TCR sequences made up an early release that covered under 750 HLA-typed donors. Of the 398 genotyped donors, approximately 80% fell in the genetic ancestry cluster associated with self-reported Caucasian donors. The aim of the study was to test whether cataloging public T cell receptors could identify signatures of past pathogen exposure. The T cell repertoires of several hundred subjects were profiled by immunosequencing and related to cytomegalovirus serostatus. Besides the first cohort of 550 to 750 subjects, a separate validation cohort made up of 120 or so different subjects was used. The study combined high-throughput TCR immunosequencing, statistical association of individual TCRs with disease status, and machine learning to predict cytomegalovirus infection status. A later analysis re-analyzed previously published TCR beta repertoires from approximately 670 donors and added high-resolution HLA genotyping to study TCR occurrence patterns. In the later analysis, no new phenotypic data were used to find candidate immune exposures; instead, reliance was placed on TCR beta sequences and their occurrence across donors. An earlier analysis of nearly 600 of the donors applied high-throughput TCR beta sequencing to assess whether each TCR beta V gene segment acted as functional or pseudogenic. Alongside the repertoire data, information on donor age, sex, ethnicity and CMV serostatus was compiled. In a later genetic analysis, genome-wide SNP genotypes for about 55% of the 666 donors were used, and that subset was treated as a discovery cohort. All discovery cohort repertoires had been generated using a single sequencing platform. HLA typing included class I and class II loci at four-digit resolution. The number of typed donors differed by locus: about 629-640 for A, B, C, DRB1 and DQB1; approximately 520 for DQA1; around 580 for DPA1; and 400 to 480 for DPB1. Because of strong linkage in the cohort, five DR-DQ haplotypes were treated as single units for association and clustering. Among some 400 genotyped donors of the cohort, an average of approximately 250,000 unique TCR beta nucleotide sequences were sequenced per donor, roughly 18% of them non-productive.

The investigation overall reported the following: In a later analysis, HLA-associated TCR beta chains showed more clonal expansion and lower generation probabilities than non-associated chains that were equally common. HLA typing was unavailable for some donors at each locus, so association tests used only the typed subset. Because counts were too low, about 15 rarely observed V segments, including chromosome 9 orphons, were left out of the earlier analysis of 500 to 650 of the donors. According to the authors, the approach could potentially be generalized to other disease states and immunological phenotypes. Correlated functional status among segregating V segments might be attributable to linkage disequilibrium, but an unknown experimental factor could not be ruled out. In a later analysis, TCR association rates were found to vary across HLA loci, with the most associated TCRs seen for DRB1 alleles and the fewest for HLA-C alleles. Cytomegalovirus status was reported to be diagnosed by the classifier with high specificity and sensitivity in both the original and validation cohorts. A few of the identified cytomegalovirus-associated TCR beta chains were confirmed in vitro to be specific for cytomegalovirus antigens. According to a later analysis, parvovirus B19, influenza, CMV and Epstein-Barr virus appeared linked to several top co-occurrence clusters. While some public TCRs were present in many individuals, most TCR sequences turned up only very rarely across donors. Broadly in line with IMGT annotations, most TCR beta V segments showed up in productive rearrangements about 87% or about 30% of the time in an earlier analysis of about 500 of the donors. According to a later analysis, most CMV-associated TCR beta chains appeared to be HLA-restricted, and the HLA associations seemed to be driven largely by CMV exposure. V-gene and J-gene trimming of TCR beta chains was associated with a missense DCLRE1C variant in a later genetic analysis, and the association was replicated in an independent cohort. Some IMGT-functional V segments, including TRBV6-2 and TRBV6-3, could not be distinguished by the 87-base-pair reads and were therefore excluded. A later analysis associated about 17,000 TCR beta sequences with specific HLA alleles at a false discovery rate of 0.05. A group of highly shared sequence variants was considered likely to be a technical artifact of the sequencing pipeline. A further reported finding was that TCR beta sequences accurately predicted the HLA-A and HLA-B alleles for most subjects in the first cohort. Strong co-occurrence of HLA alleles, especially DR and DQ, made assigning TCR associations to individual alleles difficult. A total of about 150 TCR beta chains were listed by the study as associated with cytomegalovirus. This cohort had only TCR beta chains sequenced, and the lack of alpha or paired-chain data limited which features could be detected. Presence/absence analyses assumed roughly uniform sequencing depth across donors, an assumption that may not hold. CMV serostatus was the only immune exposure information available for the cohort. In a later genetic analysis, fewer N-insertions in productive TCRs were reported among donors in an Asian-associated ancestry cluster than the roughly 700-donor mean.

There are 15 amino acids in the CDR3, from cysteine to phenylalanine inclusive. The kept DNA is CDR3 alone, 45 bases in frame from the first base. V and J lose 6 bases and 4 bases, and a span of 18 bases separates them. CDR1 MDHEN and CDR2 SYDVKM were looked up in the germline V gene. In total, roughly 710 healthy bone marrow donors made up the cohort. All cohort members were sampled while nominally healthy, although unrecorded immune exposures were likely present. The donor tested CMV seropositive, placing the donor among the approximately 290 seropositive members of the cohort. Every donor gave a peripheral blood sample, and the peripheral blood mononuclear cells from that sample were used for TCR beta sequencing. Genomic DNA extraction from the blood cell samples was performed with the Qiagen DNeasy Blood Extraction Kit. Receptor libraries were prepared by the immunoSEQ multiplex PCR assay. A mixture of 60 forward primers for TCR Vbeta segments and 13 reverse primers for TCR Jbeta segments was used in the multiplex PCR. A multiplex PCR assay on genomic DNA amplified the CDR3 region of rearranged TCR beta genes. The Illumina HiSeq System was used to sequence the amplified TCR beta libraries as 87-base-pair reads. Regarding the original processing steps: In a later analysis, roughly 80 million unique TCR beta chains were counted across the roughly 700 repertoires, and about 9.9 million of these chains were shared by at least two donors. A nearest-neighbor algorithm error-corrected the raw reads and collapsed the reads into unique sequences, merging closely related sequences to remove PCR and sequencing errors. V, D and J gene segments were assigned by aligning CDR3 sequences to IMGT reference sequences. For a sequence to be retained, a match of at least six nucleotides was required to both a V gene segment and a J gene segment. Rearrangements were called productive when the CDR3 lacked stop codons and stayed in frame with V and J; all others were non-productive. Following IMGT convention, CDR3 was defined as the stretch from the second conserved V-encoded cysteine up to the conserved J-encoded phenylalanine. The earlier analysis of 587 of the donors excluded sequences that lacked an unambiguous match to a single V gene segment. In an earlier analysis of approximately 590 of the donors, a V segment was called functional when productive rearrangements were above 56.7%, and segregating when the standard deviation between donors exceeded 5%. To diagnose cytomegalovirus status from the catalog of TCR beta chain sequences, a statistical classification framework was built. A later analysis assigned V and J genes by comparing TCR nucleotide sequences with IMGT/GENE-DB human TR gene sequences. The TCRdist pipeline was used in a later analysis to assign CDR3 sequences and most-parsimonious VDJ recombination scenarios. In a later analysis, each TCR beta chain was defined by its CDR3 amino acid sequence together with its V-gene family, and reads lacking a unique V-gene family were excluded. To address suspected cross-contamination and a sequencing artifact, a later analysis removed several hundred highly shared, low-generation-probability nucleotide sequences. In a later analysis, a clonal expansion index for each public chain was calculated from normalized within-repertoire ranks of inferred template counts. Generation probabilities in a later analysis came from a VDJ recombination model fitted to out-of-frame rearrangements, and those results were checked against IGoR. Hypergeometric tests were used in a later analysis to score TCR-TCR, TCR-HLA and TCR-CMV co-occurrence, with a repertoire-size bias correction applied to the TCR pairs. False discovery rates were estimated in a later analysis by permuting HLA or CMV assignments 20 times. In a later analysis, co-occurring TCRs were grouped using DBSCAN, with TCRdist sequence similarity added in when clustering inside HLA-allele-positive subsets. Repertoires with fewer than 30,000 or more than 120,000 public chains were left out of co-occurrence clustering, as were four to six repertoires with anomalous nucleotide sharing. Imported from immuneACCESS, the table was reduced by TCRdb to in-frame sequences with V and J called. These copies leave out some clones; in studies compared against another copy, an unresolved V gene accounts for under half, and the cause of the remainder is not known. The V and J calls and clone size are taken from that table; D and trimming were inferred from the DNA. Across this sample there are about 120,000 clones, with around three quarters seen only once. The ten largest make up about 10% of the sample.

The rearrangement joined TRBV28 to TRBJ1-1; the D gene remains uncertain. Sequenced input: PBMCs. This TCR came from a middle-aged man in good health and CMV-seropositive. The encoded CDR3 is CASSHGAGSGTEAFF. The DNA is as follows: TGTGCCAGCAGCCATGGTGCCGGGTCGGGCACTGAAGCTTTCTTT.